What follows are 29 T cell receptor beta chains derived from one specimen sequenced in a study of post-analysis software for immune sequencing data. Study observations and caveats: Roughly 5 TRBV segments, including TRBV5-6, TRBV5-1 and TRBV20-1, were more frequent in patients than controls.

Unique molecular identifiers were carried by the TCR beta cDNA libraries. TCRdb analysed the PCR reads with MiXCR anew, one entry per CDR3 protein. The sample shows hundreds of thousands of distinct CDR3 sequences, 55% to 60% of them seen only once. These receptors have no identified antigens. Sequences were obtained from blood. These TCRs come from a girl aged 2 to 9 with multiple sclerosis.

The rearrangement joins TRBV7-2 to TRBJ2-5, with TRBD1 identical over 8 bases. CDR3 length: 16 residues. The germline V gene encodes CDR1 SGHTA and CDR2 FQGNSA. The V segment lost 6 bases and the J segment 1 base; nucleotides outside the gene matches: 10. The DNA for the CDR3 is TGTGCCAGCAGGTTTACCGGGACAGGCCTCCAAGAGACCCAGTACTTC. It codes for CASRFTGTGLQETQYF.

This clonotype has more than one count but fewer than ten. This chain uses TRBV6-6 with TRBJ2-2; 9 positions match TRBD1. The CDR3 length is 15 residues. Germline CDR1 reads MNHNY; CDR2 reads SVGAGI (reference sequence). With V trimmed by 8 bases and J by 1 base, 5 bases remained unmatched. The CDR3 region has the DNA TGTGCCAGCGGGCGACAGGGGGAGAACACCGGGGAGCTGTTTTTT. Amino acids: CASGRQGENTGELFF.

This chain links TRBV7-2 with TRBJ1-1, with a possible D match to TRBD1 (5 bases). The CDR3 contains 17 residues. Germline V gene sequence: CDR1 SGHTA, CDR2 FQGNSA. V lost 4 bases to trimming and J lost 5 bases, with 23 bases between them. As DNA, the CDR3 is TGTGCCAGCAGCTCCCAGAGGGATGGCAGGGTTGCGACTGAAGCTTTCTTT. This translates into CASSSQRDGRVATEAFF.

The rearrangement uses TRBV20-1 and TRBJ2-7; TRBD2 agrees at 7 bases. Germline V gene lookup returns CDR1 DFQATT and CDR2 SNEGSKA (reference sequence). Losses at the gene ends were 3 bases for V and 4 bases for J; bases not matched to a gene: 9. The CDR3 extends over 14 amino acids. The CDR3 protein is CSASPGGRGYEQYF. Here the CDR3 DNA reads TGCAGTGCTAGTCCCGGGGGGAGAGGATACGAGCAGTACTTC.

The DNA of the CDR3 is TGTGCCAGCAGTGGGGGACTAGCGGGCTCTGGGGCCAACGTCCTGACTTTC. Residues: CASSGGLAGSGANVLTF. The V and J genes are TRBV2 and TRBJ2-6, with 12 bases aligning to TRBD2. Trimming at V came to 4 bases and at J to 0 bases, leaving 1 base not matched to a gene. Germline-derived CDR1 and CDR2 are SNHLY and FYNNEI. CDR3 length: 17 residues.

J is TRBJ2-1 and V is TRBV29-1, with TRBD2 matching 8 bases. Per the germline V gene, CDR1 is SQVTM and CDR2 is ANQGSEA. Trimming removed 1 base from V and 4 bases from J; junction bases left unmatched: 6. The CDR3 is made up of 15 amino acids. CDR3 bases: TGCAGCGTTGAAGCCCCCCGGGGGGGGTACAATGAGCAGTTCTTC. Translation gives CSVEAPRGGYNEQFF.

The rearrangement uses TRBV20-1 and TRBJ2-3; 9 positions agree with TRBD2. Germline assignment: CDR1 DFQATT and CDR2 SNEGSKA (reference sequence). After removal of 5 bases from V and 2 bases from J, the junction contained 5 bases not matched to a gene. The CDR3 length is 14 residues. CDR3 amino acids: CSAPRLAVTDTQYF. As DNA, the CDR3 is TGCAGTGCTCCTAGACTAGCGGTCACAGATACGCAGTATTTT.

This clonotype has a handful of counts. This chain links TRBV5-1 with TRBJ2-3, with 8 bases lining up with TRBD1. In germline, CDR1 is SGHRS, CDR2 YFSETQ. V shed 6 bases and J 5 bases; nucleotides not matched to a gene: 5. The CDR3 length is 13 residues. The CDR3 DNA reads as TGCGCCAGCACGCGACAGGGGTTAGATACGCAGTATTTT. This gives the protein CASTRQGLDTQYF.

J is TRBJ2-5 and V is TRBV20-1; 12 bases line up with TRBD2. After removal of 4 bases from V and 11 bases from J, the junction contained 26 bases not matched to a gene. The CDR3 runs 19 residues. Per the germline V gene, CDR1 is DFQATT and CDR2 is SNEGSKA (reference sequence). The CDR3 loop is CSATRQLAGGSSSYNEQYF. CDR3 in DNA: TGCAGTGCTACTCGCCAACTAGCGGGGGGCTCTAGCTCCTACAATGAGCAGTACTTC.

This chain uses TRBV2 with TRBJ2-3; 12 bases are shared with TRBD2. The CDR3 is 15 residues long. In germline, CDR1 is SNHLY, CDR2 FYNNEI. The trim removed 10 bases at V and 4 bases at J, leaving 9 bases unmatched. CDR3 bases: TGTGCCATTCCGCGACTAGCGGGAGTTGCAGATACGCAGTATTTT. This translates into CAIPRLAGVADTQYF. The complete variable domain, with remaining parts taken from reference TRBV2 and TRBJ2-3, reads EPEVTQTPSHQVTQMGQEVILRCVPISNHLYFYWYRQILGQKVEFLVSFYNNEISEKSEIFDDQFSVERPDGSNFTLKIRSTKLEDSAMYFCAIPRLAGVADTQYFGPGTRLTVL.

The CDR3 protein is CASSLGQGEGGTEAFF. Written as DNA, the CDR3 is TGTGCCAGCAGCTTGGGACAGGGAGAGGGTGGCACTGAAGCTTTCTTT. The chain has TRBV13 and TRBJ1-1; 9 nucleotides align to TRBD1. The J segment lost 4 bases and the V segment lost 3 bases, leaving 9 bases of the junction unmatched. The germline V gene encodes CDR1 PRHDT and CDR2 FYEKMQ (reference sequence). The length of the CDR3 is 16 residues.

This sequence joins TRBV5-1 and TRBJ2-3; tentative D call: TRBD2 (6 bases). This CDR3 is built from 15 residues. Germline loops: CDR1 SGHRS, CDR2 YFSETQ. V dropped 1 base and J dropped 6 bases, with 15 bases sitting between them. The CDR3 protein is CASSLREAPGDTQYF. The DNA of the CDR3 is TGCGCCAGCAGCTTGAGGGAGGCCCCCGGGGATACGCAGTATTTT.

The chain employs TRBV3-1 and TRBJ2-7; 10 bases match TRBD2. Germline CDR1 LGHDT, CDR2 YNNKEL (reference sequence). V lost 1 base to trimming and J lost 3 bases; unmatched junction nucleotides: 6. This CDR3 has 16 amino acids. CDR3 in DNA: TGTGCCAGCAGCCAAGCGCTAGCGGGGGCGTTCTACGAGCAGTACTTC. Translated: CASSQALAGAFYEQYF.

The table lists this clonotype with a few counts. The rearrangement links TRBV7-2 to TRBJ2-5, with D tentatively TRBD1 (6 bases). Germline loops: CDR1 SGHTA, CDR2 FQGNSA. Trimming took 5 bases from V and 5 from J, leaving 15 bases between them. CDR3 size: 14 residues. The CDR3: CASSQNREAETQYF. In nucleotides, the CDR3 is TGTGCCAGCAGCCAAAACAGGGAAGCGGAGACCCAGTACTTC.

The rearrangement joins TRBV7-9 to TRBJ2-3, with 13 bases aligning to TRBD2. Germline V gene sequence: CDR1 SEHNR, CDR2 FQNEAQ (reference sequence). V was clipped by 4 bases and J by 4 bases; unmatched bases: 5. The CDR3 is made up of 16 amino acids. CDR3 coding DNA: TGTGCCAGCAGCTCCGGGACTAGCGGGATATCAGATACGCAGTATTTT. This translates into CASSSGTSGISDTQYF. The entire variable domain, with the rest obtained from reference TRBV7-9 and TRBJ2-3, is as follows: DTGVSQNPRHKITKRGQNVTFRCDPISEHNRLYWYRQTLGQGPEFLTYFQNEAQLEKSRLLSDRFSAERPKGSFSTLEIQRTEQGDSAMYLCASSSGTSGISDTQYFGPGTRLTVL.

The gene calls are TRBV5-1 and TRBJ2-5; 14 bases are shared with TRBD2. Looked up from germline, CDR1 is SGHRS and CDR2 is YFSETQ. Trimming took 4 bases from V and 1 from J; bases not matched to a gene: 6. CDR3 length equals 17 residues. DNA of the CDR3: TGCGCCAGCAGCCCGGGACTAGCGGGGGAGATCCAAGAGACCCAGTACTTC. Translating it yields CASSPGLAGEIQETQYF.

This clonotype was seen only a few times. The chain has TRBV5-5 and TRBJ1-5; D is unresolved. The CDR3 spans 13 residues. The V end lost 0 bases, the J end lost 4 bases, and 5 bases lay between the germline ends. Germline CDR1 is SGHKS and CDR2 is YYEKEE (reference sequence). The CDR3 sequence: CASSLAVNQPQHF. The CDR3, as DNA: TGTGCCAGCAGCTTGGCTGTAAATCAGCCCCAGCATTTT. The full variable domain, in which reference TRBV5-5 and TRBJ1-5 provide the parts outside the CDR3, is DAGVTQSPTHLIKTRGQQVTLRCSPISGHKSVSWYQQVLGQGPQFIFQYYEKEERGRGNFPDRFSARQFPNYSSELNVNALLLGDSALYLCASSLAVNQPQHFGDGTRLSIL.

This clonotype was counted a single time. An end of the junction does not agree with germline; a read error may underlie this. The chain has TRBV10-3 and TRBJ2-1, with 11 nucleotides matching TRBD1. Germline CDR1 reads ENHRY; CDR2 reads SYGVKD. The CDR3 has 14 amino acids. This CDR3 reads CAIMGTGGHNGQFF. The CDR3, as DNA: TGTGCCATCATGGGGACAGGGGGACACAATGGGCAGTTCTTC.

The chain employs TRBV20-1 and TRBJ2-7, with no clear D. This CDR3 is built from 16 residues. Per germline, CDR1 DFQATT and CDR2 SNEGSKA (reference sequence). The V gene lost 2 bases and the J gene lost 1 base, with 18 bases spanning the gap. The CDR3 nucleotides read TGCAGTGCTAGACGGATTCTTACGCCTTCATCCTACGAGCAGTACTTC. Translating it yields CSARRILTPSSYEQYF.

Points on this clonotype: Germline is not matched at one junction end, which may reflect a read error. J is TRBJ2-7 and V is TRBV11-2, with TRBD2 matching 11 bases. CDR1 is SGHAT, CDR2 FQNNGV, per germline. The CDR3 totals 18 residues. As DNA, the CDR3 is TGTGCCAGCAGCTTAGTCCCTAGCGGGAGGTATAACTCCTACGAACAGTACTTC. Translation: CASSLVPSGRYNSYEQYF.

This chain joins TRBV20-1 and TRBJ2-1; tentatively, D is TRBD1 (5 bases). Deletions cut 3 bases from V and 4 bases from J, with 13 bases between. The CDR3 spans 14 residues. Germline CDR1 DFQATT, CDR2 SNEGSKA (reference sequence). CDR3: CSARSETVYNEQFF. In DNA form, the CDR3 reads TGCAGTGCTAGGTCCGAGACAGTATACAATGAGCAGTTCTTC.

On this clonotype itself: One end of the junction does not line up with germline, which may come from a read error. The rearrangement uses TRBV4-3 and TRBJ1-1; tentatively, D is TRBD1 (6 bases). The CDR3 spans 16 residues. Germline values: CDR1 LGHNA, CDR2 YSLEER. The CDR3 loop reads CASSQGVGAGSTVAFF. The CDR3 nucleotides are TGCGCCAGCAGCCAAGGGGTGGGGGCGGGGAGTACTGTAGCTTTCTTT.

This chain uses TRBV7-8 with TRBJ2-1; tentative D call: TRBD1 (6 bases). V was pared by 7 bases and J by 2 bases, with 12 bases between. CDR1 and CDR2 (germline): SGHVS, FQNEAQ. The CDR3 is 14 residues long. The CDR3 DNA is TGTGCCAGCAACGACAGGTTTACCTACAATGAGCAGTTCTTC. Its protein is CASNDRFTYNEQFF.

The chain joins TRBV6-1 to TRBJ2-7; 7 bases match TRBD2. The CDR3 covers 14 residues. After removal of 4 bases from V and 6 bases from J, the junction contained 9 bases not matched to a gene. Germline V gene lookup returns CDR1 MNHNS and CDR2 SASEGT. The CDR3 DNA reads TGTGCCAGCAGTGGCGGCGGGAGTCCCGGCGAGCAGTACTTC. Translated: CASSGGGSPGEQYF.

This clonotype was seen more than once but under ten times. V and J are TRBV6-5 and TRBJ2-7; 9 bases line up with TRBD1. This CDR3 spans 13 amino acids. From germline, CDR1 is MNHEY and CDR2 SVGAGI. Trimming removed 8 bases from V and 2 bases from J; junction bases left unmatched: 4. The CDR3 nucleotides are TGTGCCAGCGGGGACAGGGATGCCTACGAGCAGTACTTC. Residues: CASGDRDAYEQYF.

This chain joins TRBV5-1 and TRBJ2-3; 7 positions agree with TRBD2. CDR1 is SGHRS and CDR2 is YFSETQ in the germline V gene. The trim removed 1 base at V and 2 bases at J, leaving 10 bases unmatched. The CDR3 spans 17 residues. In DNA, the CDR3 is TGCGCCAGCAGCTTGAACCCTGGCGGGAGACCCACAGATACGCAGTATTTT. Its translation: CASSLNPGGRPTDTQYF. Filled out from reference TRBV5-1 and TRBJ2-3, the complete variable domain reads KAGVTQTPRYLIKTRGQQVTLSCSPISGHRSVSWYQQTPGQGLQFLFEYFSETQRNKGNFPGRFSGRQFSNSRSEMNVSTLELGDSALYLCASSLNPGGRPTDTQYFGPGTRLTVL.

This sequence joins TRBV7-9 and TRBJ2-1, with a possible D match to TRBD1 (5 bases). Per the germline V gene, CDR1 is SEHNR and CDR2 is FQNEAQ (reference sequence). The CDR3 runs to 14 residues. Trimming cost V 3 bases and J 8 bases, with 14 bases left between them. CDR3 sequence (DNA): TGTGCCAGCAGCTTTCAGGGAACGGTCGATGAGCAGTTCTTC. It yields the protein CASSFQGTVDEQFF.

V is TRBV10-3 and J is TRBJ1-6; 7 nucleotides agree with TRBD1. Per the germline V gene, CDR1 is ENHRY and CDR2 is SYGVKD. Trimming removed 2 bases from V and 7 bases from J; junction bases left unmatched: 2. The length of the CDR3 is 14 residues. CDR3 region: CAISEDRVNSPLHF. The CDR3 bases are TGTGCCATCAGTGAGGACAGGGTCAATTCACCCCTCCACTTT.

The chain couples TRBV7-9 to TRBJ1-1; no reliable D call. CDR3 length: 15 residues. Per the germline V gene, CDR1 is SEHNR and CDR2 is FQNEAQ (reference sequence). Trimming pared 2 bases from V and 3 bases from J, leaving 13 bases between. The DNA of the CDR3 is TGTGCCAGCAGCTTATCGAGCGTTGGGGACACTGAAGCTTTCTTT. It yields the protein CASSLSSVGDTEAFF.